The 9 T cell receptor beta chains below all came from one sample that was sequenced in a study of T-cell memory formation after mild COVID-19. One entry per CDR3 protein results from TCRdb running MiXCR on the 5' RACE reads. The sample has about 400,000 distinct CDR3 sequences; around 24% are singletons. The sequencing sample was made of PBMCs or a T cell subset sorted from them (not recorded which). The receptors shown here come from an adult woman who had mild COVID-19 (a few samples of this study predate the infection). Cell type and time point are not known.

For the CDR3, the DNA is TGTGCCAGCAGTTTGGCCCCAGCGGGTGGCTACACCTTC. It yields the protein CASSLAPAGGYTF. The gene calls are TRBV2 and TRBJ1-2; no firm D call. With 5 bases removed from V and 7 bases from J, the gap between germline ends came to 14 bases. Germline-derived CDR1 and CDR2 are SNHLY and FYNNEI. CDR3 size: 13 residues.

V is TRBV19 and J is TRBJ1-1, with 8 bases that match TRBD1. Per the germline V gene, CDR1 is LNHDA and CDR2 is SQIVND (reference sequence). With V trimmed by 1 base and J by 3 bases, 7 bases remained unmatched. This CDR3 contains 16 residues. CDR3 sequence (DNA): TGTGCCAGTAGTATAGGTCACAGGGGGAGTCACACTGAAGCTTTCTTT. Residues: CASSIGHRGSHTEAFF.

This clonotype was seen ten or more times. V gene TRBV12-3 or TRBV12-4 combines with J gene TRBJ2-7; 8 positions match TRBD1. Trimming at V came to 0 bases and at J to 4 bases, leaving 5 bases not matched to a gene. CDR3 size: 15 residues. The CDR3 region has the DNA TGTGCCAGCAGTTTAGCTGGACAGGGAGAATACGAGCAGTACTTC. It translates to CASSLAGQGEYEQYF.

In this sample, this clonotype turned up a few times. J is TRBJ2-3 and V is TRBV2, with a weak D call TRBD2 (6 bases). The CDR3 has 15 amino acids. Germline CDR1 reads SNHLY; CDR2 reads FYNNEI. V was cut by 1 base and J by 6 bases, with 14 bases left in between. CDR3 bases: TGTGCCAGCAGTGAAGAGAGACTAGTTAGGGATACGCAGTATTTT. Residues: CASSEERLVRDTQYF.

The chain carries TRBV24-1 and TRBJ2-1; no firm D call. The CDR3 sequence is 11 residues long. Trimming took 6 bases from V and 7 from J, leaving 6 bases between them. Germline V gene lookup returns CDR1 KGHDR and CDR2 SFDVKD. In DNA form, the CDR3 reads TGTGCCACCAGTATCCTAAATGAGCAGTTCTTC. Translation gives CATSILNEQFF.

This clonotype has just a few counts. The V and J genes are TRBV24-1 and TRBJ2-7; D may be TRBD1 or TRBD2 (5 bases each). Germline V gene lookup returns CDR1 KGHDR and CDR2 SFDVKD. Trimming removed 9 bases from V and 3 bases from J, with 17 bases in between. This CDR3 comprises 14 residues. CDR3 sequence: CATRWDGMNYEQYF. The CDR3 nucleotides are TGTGCCACCCGTTGGGACGGGATGAACTACGAGCAGTACTTC.

This clonotype was counted a few times. The chain recombines TRBV15 with TRBJ2-2; D perhaps matches TRBD1 (7 bases). CDR1 is LNHNV and CDR2 is YYDKDF in the germline V gene (reference sequence). The CDR3 is made up of 14 amino acids. Between the trimmed V and J ends, which lost 2 bases and 7 bases, there was a span of 11 bases. Written as DNA, the CDR3 is TGTGCCACCAGCAGACAGGGGGGTAGCGGGGAGCTGTTTTTT. Translation: CATSRQGGSGELFF.

The sample holds a few counts of this clonotype. One junction end does not reproduce the germline sequence, and a read error may be involved. As DNA, the CDR3 is TGTGCCAGCAGTAAGGGACTAGCGGGAGTAGGGCTCACCTTC. Its protein product is CASSKGLAGVGLTF. The V and J genes are TRBV28 and TRBJ2-1; the match to TRBD2 covers 14 bases. The CDR3 has 14 amino acids. The germline gives CDR1 MDHEN, CDR2 SYDVKM.

This clonotype was found many times. The chain uses TRBV12-3 or TRBV12-4 and TRBJ2-2; no clear D. CDR3 length: 16 amino acids. V was cut by 5 bases and J by 1 base, with 14 bases left in between. The CDR3 nucleotides are TGTGCCAGCAGTCCCGTTGGGAACTTGAACACCGGGGAGCTGTTTTTT. It specifies CASSPVGNLNTGELFF.